A selection of T cell receptor beta chains follows, all from one sample in a study of blood T cell repertoires in COVID-19. Sequenced by immunoSEQ multiplex PCR; TCRdb stores in-frame clones only, minus some. The sample lists roughly 340,000 clones; 80% to 90% were seen once. Sequences were obtained from PBMCs or T cells enriched from blood (not recorded which). These receptors all come from a man younger than 35 who had recovered from COVID-19. The CDR3 runs from the conserved cysteine through the conserved F or W. The order of the fields is clone size, V gene, D gene, J gene, CDR3 DNA, CDR3 protein. The D gene is left open where the match is weak. A row's size may be missing; if present it is once, few, many or a size class.

abundance: -
v_gene: TRBV18
d_gene: -
j_gene: TRBJ1-2
CDR3nt: TGTGCCAGCTCACCACGGGCAGACTATGGCTACACCTTC
CDR3aa: CASSPRADYGYTF

abundance: -
v_gene: TRBV10-3
d_gene: -
j_gene: TRBJ2-2
CDR3nt: TGTGCCATCAGTGATATTCTATTTGGGCGGGGCTCGAACACCGGGGAGCTGTTTTTT
CDR3aa: CAISDILFGRGSNTGELFF

abundance: once
v_gene: TRBV28
d_gene: TRBD1
j_gene: TRBJ1-5
CDR3nt: TGTGCCAGCAGCCACGGGACAGGGGATCAGCCCCAGCATTTT
CDR3aa: CASSHGTGDQPQHF

abundance: -
v_gene: TRBV28
d_gene: TRBD1
j_gene: TRBJ1-1
CDR3nt: TGTGCCAGCCTTGGGGACAGGGGGCGGTTCGGGAACACTGAAGCTTTCTTT
CDR3aa: CASLGDRGRFGNTEAFF

abundance: -
v_gene: TRBV18
d_gene: -
j_gene: TRBJ2-3
CDR3nt: TGTGCCAGCTCACCTAGATCGGATACGCAGTATTTT
CDR3aa: CASSPRSDTQYF

abundance: -
v_gene: TRBV7-2
d_gene: -
j_gene: TRBJ1-3
CDR3nt: TGTGCCAGCAGCTTACGACAGGCCAGCTCTGGAAACACCATATATTTT
CDR3aa: CASSLRQASSGNTIYF

abundance: -
v_gene: TRBV5-1
d_gene: TRBD2
j_gene: TRBJ2-3
CDR3nt: TGCGCCAGCAGCTTGGGACTAGCGGGGACGGATACGCAGTATTTT
CDR3aa: CASSLGLAGTDTQYF

abundance: -
v_gene: TRBV10-3
d_gene: TRBD2
j_gene: TRBJ2-2
CDR3nt: TGTGCCATCACGCGGTTCATAGCGGGTGATGGAACCGGGGAGCTGTTTTTT
CDR3aa: CAITRFIAGDGTGELFF

abundance: -
v_gene: TRBV7-6
d_gene: TRBD2
j_gene: TRBJ2-7
CDR3nt: TGTGCCAGCAGCTTAGAGGGGACTAGCGGGATTGGCGAGCAGTACTTC
CDR3aa: CASSLEGTSGIGEQYF

abundance: -
v_gene: TRBV4-2
d_gene: TRBD2
j_gene: TRBJ2-1
CDR3nt: TGTGCCAGCAGCCAAGATAGTGCGGGAGGGGCCAATGAGCAGTTCTTC
CDR3aa: CASSQDSAGGANEQFF

abundance: -
v_gene: TRBV4-3
d_gene: -
j_gene: TRBJ2-5
CDR3nt: TGCGCCAGCAGCCAAGGATTGGCCCAAGAGACCCAGTACTTC
CDR3aa: CASSQGLAQETQYF

abundance: -
v_gene: TRBV4-1
d_gene: TRBD1
j_gene: TRBJ1-1
CDR3nt: TGCGCCAGCAGCTCAGGGGGGATGAGTCCGACTGAAGCTTTCTTT
CDR3aa: CASSSGGMSPTEAFF

abundance: -
v_gene: TRBV9
d_gene: -
j_gene: TRBJ2-5
CDR3nt: TGTGCCAGCAGCTCGGGGATGGAAGAGACCCAGTACTTC
CDR3aa: CASSSGMEETQYF

abundance: -
v_gene: TRBV3-1/TRBV3-2
d_gene: -
j_gene: TRBJ1-1
CDR3nt: TGTGCCAGCAGCCAAGTTTCGGGAACTGAAGCTTTCTTT
CDR3aa: CASSQVSGTEAFF

abundance: -
v_gene: TRBV2
d_gene: TRBD1
j_gene: TRBJ1-4
CDR3nt: TGTGCCAGCATATCGGGGACAGGGACAACTAATGAAAAACTGTTTTTT
CDR3aa: CASISGTGTTNEKLFF

abundance: -
v_gene: TRBV7-9
d_gene: -
j_gene: TRBJ1-6
CDR3nt: TGTGCCAGCAGCTTAGCGACGGGGGTTAATTCACCCCTCCACTTT
CDR3aa: CASSLATGVNSPLHF

abundance: -
v_gene: TRBV6-5
d_gene: TRBD2
j_gene: TRBJ2-1
CDR3nt: TGTGCCAGCAGTCATGGGACTAGCGGTAACAATGAGCAGTTCTTC
CDR3aa: CASSHGTSGNNEQFF

abundance: few
v_gene: TRBV19
d_gene: -
j_gene: TRBJ2-7
CDR3nt: TGTGCCAGTAGTGTCCAGGGTTGGGGATCCTACGAGCAGTACTTC
CDR3aa: CASSVQGWGSYEQYF

abundance: -
v_gene: TRBV4-3
d_gene: TRBD1
j_gene: TRBJ2-7
CDR3nt: TGCGCCAGCAGCCAGCGGACAGGTGATTACGAGCAGTACTTC
CDR3aa: CASSQRTGDYEQYF

abundance: -
v_gene: TRBV6-1
d_gene: TRBD1
j_gene: TRBJ2-2
CDR3nt: TGTGCCAGCAGTGACCGACAGGGGCCCACCGGGGAGCTGTTTTTT
CDR3aa: CASSDRQGPTGELFF

abundance: -
v_gene: TRBV14
d_gene: TRBD2
j_gene: TRBJ2-7
CDR3nt: TGTGCCAGCAGCCAAGTTCCCGGGGAGGGCGAGCAGTACTTC
CDR3aa: CASSQVPGEGEQYF

abundance: -
v_gene: TRBV6-5
d_gene: -
j_gene: TRBJ1-3
CDR3nt: TGTGCCAGCAGTTCAACAGGGAGCTCTGGAAACACCATATATTTT
CDR3aa: CASSSTGSSGNTIYF

abundance: -
v_gene: TRBV6-5
d_gene: -
j_gene: TRBJ2-3
CDR3nt: TGTGCCAGCAGTTGGTCACAGGTGAGAGATACGCAGTATTTT
CDR3aa: CASSWSQVRDTQYF

abundance: -
v_gene: TRBV6-5
d_gene: -
j_gene: TRBJ2-7
CDR3nt: TGTGCCAGCAGTTACCCGCAGGGTTTCGACGAGCAGTACTTC
CDR3aa: CASSYPQGFDEQYF

abundance: -
v_gene: TRBV15
d_gene: -
j_gene: TRBJ1-2
CDR3nt: TGTGCCACCAGCAGGCGCGTTTTTTGGCGACACTTTAACTATGGCTACACCTTC
CDR3aa: CATSRRVFWRHFNYGYTF

abundance: few
v_gene: TRBV5-1
d_gene: TRBD1
j_gene: TRBJ2-7
CDR3nt: TGCGCCAGCAGCTTCTACCAGGGGGCGGAGGAGCAGTACTTC
CDR3aa: CASSFYQGAEEQYF

abundance: -
v_gene: TRBV30
d_gene: TRBD2
j_gene: TRBJ2-3
CDR3nt: TGTGCCTTGGGACTAGTGATGGGTACGCAGTATTTT
CDR3aa: CALGLVMGTQYF

abundance: -
v_gene: TRBV4-1
d_gene: TRBD1
j_gene: TRBJ1-1
CDR3nt: TGCGCCAGCAGCCAAGTTGGGACAGTCATGAACACTGAAGCTTTCTTT
CDR3aa: CASSQVGTVMNTEAFF

abundance: -
v_gene: TRBV28
d_gene: -
j_gene: TRBJ1-1
CDR3nt: TGTGCCAGCAGTTTACGGAACACTGAAGCTTTCTTT
CDR3aa: CASSLRNTEAFF

abundance: -
v_gene: TRBV10-2
d_gene: TRBD2
j_gene: TRBJ2-7
CDR3nt: TGCGCCAGCAGTATAGCGGGAAACCCTTACGAGCAGTACTTC
CDR3aa: CASSIAGNPYEQYF

abundance: -
v_gene: TRBV5-6
d_gene: TRBD2
j_gene: TRBJ2-2
CDR3nt: TGTGCCAGCAGCCACGGACTAGCGGGGGGCACCGGGGAGCTGTTTTTT
CDR3aa: CASSHGLAGGTGELFF

abundance: -
v_gene: TRBV24-1
d_gene: TRBD1
j_gene: TRBJ1-4
CDR3nt: TGTGCCACCAGTCCGGGACAGAATAATGAAAAACTGTTTTTT
CDR3aa: CATSPGQNNEKLFF

abundance: -
v_gene: TRBV3-1/TRBV3-2
d_gene: TRBD2
j_gene: TRBJ2-1
CDR3nt: TGTGCCAGCAGCCATCCCAGGACTAGCGGGATCAGCTCCTACAATGAGCAGTTCTTC
CDR3aa: CASSHPRTSGISSYNEQFF

abundance: -
v_gene: TRBV15
d_gene: TRBD2
j_gene: TRBJ2-3
CDR3nt: TGTGCCACCAGCAGAGGGACTAGCGGGGGGACAGATACGCAGTATTTT
CDR3aa: CATSRGTSGGTDTQYF

abundance: once
v_gene: TRBV7-2
d_gene: -
j_gene: TRBJ1-2
CDR3nt: TGTGCCAGCAGCTTACAGCCAGGGGCGGACTATGGCTACACCTTC
CDR3aa: CASSLQPGADYGYTF

abundance: -
v_gene: TRBV5-5
d_gene: TRBD1
j_gene: TRBJ2-5
CDR3nt: TGTGCCAGCAGCTATGGGACAGTCCAAGAGACCCAGTACTTC
CDR3aa: CASSYGTVQETQYF

abundance: -
v_gene: TRBV10-2
d_gene: TRBD1
j_gene: TRBJ1-2
CDR3nt: TGCGCCAGCGGGACAGTACCTACAACCAACTATGGCTACACCTTC
CDR3aa: CASGTVPTTNYGYTF

abundance: -
v_gene: TRBV7-3
d_gene: TRBD2
j_gene: TRBJ2-2
CDR3nt: TGTGCCAGCAGCTTAAACGGTCTAGCGGGAGGCGGGGAGCTGTTTTTT
CDR3aa: CASSLNGLAGGGELFF

abundance: -
v_gene: TRBV3-1/TRBV3-2
d_gene: -
j_gene: TRBJ1-2
CDR3nt: TGTGCCAGCAGCCAAGTTTCGACTGGTGGCTACACCTTC
CDR3aa: CASSQVSTGGYTF

abundance: -
v_gene: TRBV13
d_gene: -
j_gene: TRBJ2-1
CDR3nt: TGTGCCAGCAGTGTCAGTCGGGATGAGCAGTTCTTC
CDR3aa: CASSVSRDEQFF

abundance: -
v_gene: TRBV2
d_gene: -
j_gene: TRBJ2-3
CDR3nt: TGTGCCAGCAGCGGGGAATTCACAGATACGCAGTATTTT
CDR3aa: CASSGEFTDTQYF

abundance: -
v_gene: TRBV28
d_gene: -
j_gene: TRBJ2-5
CDR3nt: TGTACTGTAACGGGTGGAGAGACCCAGTACTTC
CDR3aa: CTVTGGETQYF

abundance: -
v_gene: TRBV5-4
d_gene: TRBD2
j_gene: TRBJ2-2
CDR3nt: TGTGCCAGCAGCGGTGCCACTAGCGGGAACACCGGGGAGCTGTTTTTT
CDR3aa: CASSGATSGNTGELFF

abundance: -
v_gene: TRBV4-3
d_gene: TRBD2
j_gene: TRBJ2-7
CDR3nt: TGCGCCAGCAGCCACGGACTAGCGTCAAGTTACGAGCAGTACTTC
CDR3aa: CASSHGLASSYEQYF

abundance: -
v_gene: TRBV9
d_gene: -
j_gene: TRBJ2-7
CDR3nt: TGTGCCAGCAGCGTAGGGGGCGGGGAGTCCTACGAGCAGTACTTC
CDR3aa: CASSVGGGESYEQYF

abundance: -
v_gene: TRBV2
d_gene: TRBD1
j_gene: TRBJ2-7
CDR3nt: TGTGCCAGCAATGTCCCGGGACAGGGGGTGTTCGAGCAGTACTTC
CDR3aa: CASNVPGQGVFEQYF

abundance: -
v_gene: TRBV6-5
d_gene: TRBD1
j_gene: TRBJ2-7
CDR3nt: TGTGCCAGCAAGGACAGGGTGTTCTCCTACGAGCAGTACTTC
CDR3aa: CASKDRVFSYEQYF

abundance: -
v_gene: TRBV6-1
d_gene: TRBD1
j_gene: TRBJ1-1
CDR3nt: TGTGCCAGCAGTGTTTTACTTGGACAGGGATTCGCTGAAGCTTTCTTT
CDR3aa: CASSVLLGQGFAEAFF

abundance: few
v_gene: TRBV30
d_gene: -
j_gene: TRBJ1-1
CDR3nt: TGTGCCTGGAGGCGGAAGCAACAGAACACTGAAGCTTTCTTT
CDR3aa: CAWRRKQQNTEAFF

abundance: -
v_gene: TRBV2
d_gene: TRBD2
j_gene: TRBJ2-5
CDR3nt: TGTGCCAGCAGTCAAGCGGGGTGGAGGGAGACCCAGTACTTC
CDR3aa: CASSQAGWRETQYF

abundance: -
v_gene: TRBV4-2
d_gene: TRBD2
j_gene: TRBJ2-3
CDR3nt: TGTGCCAGCAGCAAGACTGGGGCGGGGGGCACAGATACGCAGTATTTT
CDR3aa: CASSKTGAGGTDTQYF

abundance: -
v_gene: TRBV2
d_gene: TRBD1
j_gene: TRBJ1-1
CDR3nt: TGTGCCAGCAGTGAAGCGCTTTATGGGGACAGGGGTTCAACTGAAGCTTTCTTT
CDR3aa: CASSEALYGDRGSTEAFF

abundance: -
v_gene: TRBV14
d_gene: -
j_gene: TRBJ1-1
CDR3nt: TGTGCCAGCAGCCAAGACAGGGTGACTGAAGCTTTCTTT
CDR3aa: CASSQDRVTEAFF

abundance: -
v_gene: TRBV12-3/TRBV12-4
d_gene: TRBD1
j_gene: TRBJ2-3
CDR3nt: TGTGCCAGCAGTTTATCGATGAGGGGGCGAGCATATTTT
CDR3aa: CASSLSMRGRAYF

abundance: -
v_gene: TRBV9
d_gene: TRBD2
j_gene: TRBJ2-2
CDR3nt: TGTGCCAGCAGCGTATACGCGGGAGGTTCCGGGGAGCTGTTTTTT
CDR3aa: CASSVYAGGSGELFF

abundance: -
v_gene: TRBV28
d_gene: TRBD1
j_gene: TRBJ1-3
CDR3nt: TGTGCCAGCAGCTCCGCCGGGACAGGGGACGTCAACTCTGGAAACACCATATATTTT
CDR3aa: CASSSAGTGDVNSGNTIYF

abundance: -
v_gene: TRBV18
d_gene: TRBD1
j_gene: TRBJ1-2
CDR3nt: TGTGCCAGCTCACCAGGAGGGGGCGCTTACGGCTACACCTTC
CDR3aa: CASSPGGGAYGYTF